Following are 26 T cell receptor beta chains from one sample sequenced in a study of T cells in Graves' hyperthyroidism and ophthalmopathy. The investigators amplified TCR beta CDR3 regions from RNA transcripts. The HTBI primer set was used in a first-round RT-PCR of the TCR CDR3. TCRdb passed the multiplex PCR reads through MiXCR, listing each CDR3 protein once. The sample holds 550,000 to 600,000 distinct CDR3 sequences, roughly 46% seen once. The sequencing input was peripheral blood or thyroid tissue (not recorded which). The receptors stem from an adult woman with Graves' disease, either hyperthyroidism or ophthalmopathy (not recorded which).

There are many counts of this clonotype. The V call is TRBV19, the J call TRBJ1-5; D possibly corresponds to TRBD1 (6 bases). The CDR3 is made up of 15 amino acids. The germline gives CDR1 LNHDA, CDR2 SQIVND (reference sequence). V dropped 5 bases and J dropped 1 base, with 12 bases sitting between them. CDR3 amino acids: CASSEWGRSNQPQHF. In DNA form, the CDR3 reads TGTGCCAGTAGTGAGTGGGGGCGAAGCAATCAGCCCCAGCATTTT.

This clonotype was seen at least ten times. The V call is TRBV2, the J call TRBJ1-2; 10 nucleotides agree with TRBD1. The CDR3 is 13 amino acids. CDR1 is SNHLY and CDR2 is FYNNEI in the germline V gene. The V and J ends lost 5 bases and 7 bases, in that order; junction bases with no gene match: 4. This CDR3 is CASSTGTGVGYTF. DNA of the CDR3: TGTGCCAGCAGTACCGGGACAGGGGTTGGCTACACCTTC.

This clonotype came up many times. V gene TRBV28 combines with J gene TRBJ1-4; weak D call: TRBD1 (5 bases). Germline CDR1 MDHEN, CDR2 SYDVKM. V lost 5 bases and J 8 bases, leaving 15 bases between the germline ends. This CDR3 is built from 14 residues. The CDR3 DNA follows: TGTGCCAGCAGTCCCCCAGAAGGGGAAGAAAAACTGTTTTTT. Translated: CASSPPEGEEKLFF. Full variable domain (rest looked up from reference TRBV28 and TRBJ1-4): DVKVTQSSRYLVKRTGEKVFLECVQDMDHENMFWYRQDPGLGLRLIYFSYDVKMKEKGDIPEGYSVSREKKERFSLILESASTNQTSMYLCASSPPEGEEKLFFGSGTQLSVL.

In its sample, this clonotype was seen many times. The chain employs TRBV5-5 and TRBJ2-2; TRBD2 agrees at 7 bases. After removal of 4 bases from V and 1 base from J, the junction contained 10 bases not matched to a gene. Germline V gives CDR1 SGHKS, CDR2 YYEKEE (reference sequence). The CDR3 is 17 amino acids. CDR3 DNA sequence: TGTGCCAGCAGCCGGAGAGGGGAGGGCCGGAACACCGGGGAGCTGTTTTTT. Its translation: CASSRRGEGRNTGELFF. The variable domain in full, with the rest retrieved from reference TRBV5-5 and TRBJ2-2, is DAGVTQSPTHLIKTRGQQVTLRCSPISGHKSVSWYQQVLGQGPQFIFQYYEKEERGRGNFPDRFSARQFPNYSSELNVNALLLGDSALYLCASSRRGEGRNTGELFFGEGSRLTVL.

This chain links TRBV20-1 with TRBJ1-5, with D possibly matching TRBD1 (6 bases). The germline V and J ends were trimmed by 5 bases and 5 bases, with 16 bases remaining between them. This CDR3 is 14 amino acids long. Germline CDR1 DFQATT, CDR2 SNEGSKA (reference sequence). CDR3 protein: CSAHDRDTYQPQHF. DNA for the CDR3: TGCAGTGCTCATGACCGGGACACTTATCAGCCCCAGCATTTT.

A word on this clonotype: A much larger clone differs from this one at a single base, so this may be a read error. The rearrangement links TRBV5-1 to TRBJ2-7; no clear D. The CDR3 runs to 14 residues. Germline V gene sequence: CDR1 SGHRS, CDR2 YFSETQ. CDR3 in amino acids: CASSLYSSGSEQHF. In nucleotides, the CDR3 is TGCGCCAGCAGCTTGTACTCGTCGGGCAGCGAGCAGCACTTC.

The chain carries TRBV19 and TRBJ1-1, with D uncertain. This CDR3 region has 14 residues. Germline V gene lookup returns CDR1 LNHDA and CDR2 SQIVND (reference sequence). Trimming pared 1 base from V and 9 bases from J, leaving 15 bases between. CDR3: CASSIGGSNPQAFF. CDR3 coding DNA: TGTGCCAGTAGTATAGGTGGCTCGAATCCCCAAGCTTTCTTT.

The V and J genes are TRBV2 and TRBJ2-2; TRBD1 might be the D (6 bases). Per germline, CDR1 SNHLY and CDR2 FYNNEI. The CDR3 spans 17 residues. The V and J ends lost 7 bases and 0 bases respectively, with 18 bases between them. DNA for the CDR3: TGTGCCAGCACTTTGTATTCGGACAGTTCGAACACCGGGGAGCTGTTTTTT. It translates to CASTLYSDSSNTGELFF.

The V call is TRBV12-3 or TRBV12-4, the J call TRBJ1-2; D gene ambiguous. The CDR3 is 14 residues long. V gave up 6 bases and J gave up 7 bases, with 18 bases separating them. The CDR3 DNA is TGTGCCAGCAGGAACCGGGGAAGGGATCCTGGCTACACCTTC. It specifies CASRNRGRDPGYTF.

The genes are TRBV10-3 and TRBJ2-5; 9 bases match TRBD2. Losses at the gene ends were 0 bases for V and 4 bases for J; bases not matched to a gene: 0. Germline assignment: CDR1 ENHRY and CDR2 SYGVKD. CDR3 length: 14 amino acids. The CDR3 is CAISESSGGETQYF. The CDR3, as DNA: TGTGCCATCAGTGAGTCTAGCGGGGGAGAGACCCAGTACTTC.

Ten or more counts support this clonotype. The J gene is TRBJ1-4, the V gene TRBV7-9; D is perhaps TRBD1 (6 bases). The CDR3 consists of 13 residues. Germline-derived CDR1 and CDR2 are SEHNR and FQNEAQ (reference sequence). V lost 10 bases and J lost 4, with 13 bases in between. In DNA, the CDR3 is TGTGCCACCAGGGGCGAGGATAATGAAAAACTGTTTTTT. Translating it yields CATRGEDNEKLFF.

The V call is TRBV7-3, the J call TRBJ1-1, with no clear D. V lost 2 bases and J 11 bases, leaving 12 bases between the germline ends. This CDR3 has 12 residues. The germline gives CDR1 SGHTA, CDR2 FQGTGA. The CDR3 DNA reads TGTGCCAGCAGCTTAGAGGCCCGTCGGGCTTTCTTT. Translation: CASSLEARRAFF.

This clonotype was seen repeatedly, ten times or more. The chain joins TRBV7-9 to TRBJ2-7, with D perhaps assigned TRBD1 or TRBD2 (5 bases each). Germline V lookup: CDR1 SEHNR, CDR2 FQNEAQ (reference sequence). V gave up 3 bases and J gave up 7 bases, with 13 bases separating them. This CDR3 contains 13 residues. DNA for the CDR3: TGTGCCAGCAGCTTCGGGGCTTCGGGGGAGCAGTACTTC. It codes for CASSFGASGEQYF.

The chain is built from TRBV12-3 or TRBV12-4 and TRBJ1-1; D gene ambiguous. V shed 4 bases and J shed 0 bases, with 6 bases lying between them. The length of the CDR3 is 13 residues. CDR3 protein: CASSSNLNTEAFF. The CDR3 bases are TGTGCCAGCAGTTCCAATCTGAACACTGAAGCTTTCTTT.

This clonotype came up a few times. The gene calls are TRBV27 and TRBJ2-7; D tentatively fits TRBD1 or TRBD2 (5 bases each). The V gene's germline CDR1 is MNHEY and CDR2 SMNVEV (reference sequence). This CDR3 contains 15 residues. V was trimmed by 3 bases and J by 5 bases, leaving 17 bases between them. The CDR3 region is CASSLIPTGQHEQYF. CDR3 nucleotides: TGTGCCAGCAGTTTGATCCCCACGGGGCAGCACGAGCAGTACTTC.

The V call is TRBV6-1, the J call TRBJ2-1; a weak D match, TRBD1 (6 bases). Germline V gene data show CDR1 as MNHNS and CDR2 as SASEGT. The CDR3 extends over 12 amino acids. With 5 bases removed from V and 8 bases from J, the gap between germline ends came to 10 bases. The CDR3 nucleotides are TGTGCCAGCAGTACGAGGGGGTATGAGCAGTTCTTC. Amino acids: CASSTRGYEQFF.

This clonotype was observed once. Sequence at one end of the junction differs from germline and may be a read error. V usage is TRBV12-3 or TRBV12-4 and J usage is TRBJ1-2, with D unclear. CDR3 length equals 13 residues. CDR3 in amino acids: CATSDSNNYGYTF. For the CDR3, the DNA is TGTGCCACCAGTGATTCGAACAACTATGGCTACACCTTC.

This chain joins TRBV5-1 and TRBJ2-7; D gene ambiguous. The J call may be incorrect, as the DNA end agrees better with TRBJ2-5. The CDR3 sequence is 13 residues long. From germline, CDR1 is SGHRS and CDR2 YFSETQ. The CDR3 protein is CASSLGSLETQYF. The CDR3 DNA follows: TGCGCCAGCAGCTTGGGTTCTCTTGAGACCCAGTACTTC.

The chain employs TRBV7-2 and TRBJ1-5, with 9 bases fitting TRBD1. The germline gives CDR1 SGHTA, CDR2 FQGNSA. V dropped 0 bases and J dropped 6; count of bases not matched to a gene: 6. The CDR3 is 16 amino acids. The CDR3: CASSLAGQGGSQPQHF. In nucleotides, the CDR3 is TGTGCCAGCAGCTTAGCGGGACAGGGAGGTAGTCAGCCCCAGCATTTT.

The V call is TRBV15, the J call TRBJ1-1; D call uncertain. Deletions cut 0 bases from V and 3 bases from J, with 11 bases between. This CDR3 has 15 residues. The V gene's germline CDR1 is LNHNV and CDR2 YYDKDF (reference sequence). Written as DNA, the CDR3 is TGTGCCACCAGCAGAGACAGAGACGAACACACTGAAGCTTTCTTT. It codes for CATSRDRDEHTEAFF.

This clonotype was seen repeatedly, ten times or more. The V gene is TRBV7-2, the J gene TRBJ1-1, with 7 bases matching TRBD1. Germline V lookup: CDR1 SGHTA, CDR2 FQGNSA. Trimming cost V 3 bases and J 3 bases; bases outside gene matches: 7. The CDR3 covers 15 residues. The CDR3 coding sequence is TGTGCCAGCAGCTTGGGGCTCACAGGGGACACTGAAGCTTTCTTT. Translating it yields CASSLGLTGDTEAFF.

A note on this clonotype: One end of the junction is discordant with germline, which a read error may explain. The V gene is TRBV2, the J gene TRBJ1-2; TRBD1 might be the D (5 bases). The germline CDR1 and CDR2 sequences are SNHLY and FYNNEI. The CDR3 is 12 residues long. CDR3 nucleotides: TGTGTCAGCAGTGCAGACAGCTATGGCTACACCTTC. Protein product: CVSSADSYGYTF.

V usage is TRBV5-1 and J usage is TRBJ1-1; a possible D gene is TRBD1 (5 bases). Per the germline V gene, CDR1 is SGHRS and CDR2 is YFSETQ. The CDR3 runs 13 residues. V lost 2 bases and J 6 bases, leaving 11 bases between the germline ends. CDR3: CASSFGGGAEAFF. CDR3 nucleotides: TGCGCCAGCAGCTTCGGTGGGGGTGCTGAAGCTTTCTTT.

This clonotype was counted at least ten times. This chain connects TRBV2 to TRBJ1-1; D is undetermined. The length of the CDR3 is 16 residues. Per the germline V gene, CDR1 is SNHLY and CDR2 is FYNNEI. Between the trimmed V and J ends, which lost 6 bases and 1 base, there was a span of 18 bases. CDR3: CASRERSAMPNTEAFF. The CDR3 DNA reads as TGTGCCAGCAGGGAGAGGTCGGCGATGCCGAACACTGAAGCTTTCTTT.

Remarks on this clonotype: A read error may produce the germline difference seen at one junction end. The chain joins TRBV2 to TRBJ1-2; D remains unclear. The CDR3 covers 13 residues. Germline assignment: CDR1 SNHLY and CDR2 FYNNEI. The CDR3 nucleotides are TGTGCCTGCAGTGGGCTTGGGAACTATGGCTACACCTTC. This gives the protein CACSGLGNYGYTF.

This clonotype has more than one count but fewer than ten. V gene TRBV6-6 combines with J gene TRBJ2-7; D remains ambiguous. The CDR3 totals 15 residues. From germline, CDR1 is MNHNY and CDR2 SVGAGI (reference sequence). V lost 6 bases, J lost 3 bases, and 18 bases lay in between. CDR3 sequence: CASRTPGRSFYEQYF. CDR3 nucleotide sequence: TGTGCCAGCAGGACTCCGGGCCGGTCCTTCTACGAGCAGTACTTC.